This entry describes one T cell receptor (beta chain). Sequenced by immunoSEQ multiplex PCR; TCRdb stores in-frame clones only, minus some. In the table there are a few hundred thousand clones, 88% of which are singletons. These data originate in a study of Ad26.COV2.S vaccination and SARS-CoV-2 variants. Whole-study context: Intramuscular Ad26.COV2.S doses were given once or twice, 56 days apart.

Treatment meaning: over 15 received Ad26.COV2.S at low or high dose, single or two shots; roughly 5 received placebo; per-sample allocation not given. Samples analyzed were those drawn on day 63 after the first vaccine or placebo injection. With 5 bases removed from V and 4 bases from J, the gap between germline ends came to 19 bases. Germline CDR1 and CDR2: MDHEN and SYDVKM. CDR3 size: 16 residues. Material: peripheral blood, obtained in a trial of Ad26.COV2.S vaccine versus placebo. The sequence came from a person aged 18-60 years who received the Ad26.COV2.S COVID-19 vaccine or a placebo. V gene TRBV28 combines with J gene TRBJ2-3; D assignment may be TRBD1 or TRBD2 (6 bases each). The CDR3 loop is CASSPVLQGGADTQYF. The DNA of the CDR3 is TGTGCCAGCAGTCCCGTCTTACAGGGAGGCGCAGATACGCAGTATTTT.